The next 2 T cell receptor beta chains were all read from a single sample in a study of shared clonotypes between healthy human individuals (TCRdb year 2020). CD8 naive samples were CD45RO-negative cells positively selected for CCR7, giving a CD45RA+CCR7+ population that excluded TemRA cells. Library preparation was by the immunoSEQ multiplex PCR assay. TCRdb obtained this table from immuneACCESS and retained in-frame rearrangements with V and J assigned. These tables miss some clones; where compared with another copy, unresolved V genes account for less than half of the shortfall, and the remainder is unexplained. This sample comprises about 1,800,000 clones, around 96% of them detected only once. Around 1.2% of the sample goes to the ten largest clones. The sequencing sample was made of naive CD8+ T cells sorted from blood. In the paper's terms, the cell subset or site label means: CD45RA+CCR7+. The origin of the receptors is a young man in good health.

The DNA for the CDR3 is TGCGCCAGCAGCTTTTGGGACAGGGCGGATGGTGAAGCTTTCTTT. It codes for CASSFWDRADGEAFF. The chain couples TRBV10-2 to TRBJ1-1; 9 nucleotides line up with TRBD1. This CDR3 region has 15 residues. V lost 6 bases and J lost 7; bases outside the gene matches: 12. Germline V gene data show CDR1 as WSHSY and CDR2 as SAAADI.

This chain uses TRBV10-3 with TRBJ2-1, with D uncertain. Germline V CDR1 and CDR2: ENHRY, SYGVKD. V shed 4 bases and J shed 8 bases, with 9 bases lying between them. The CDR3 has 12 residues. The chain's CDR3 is CAISVGAYEQFF. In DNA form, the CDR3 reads TGTGCCATCAGTGTCGGAGCGTATGAGCAGTTCTTC.